One sample yielded the 30 T cell receptor beta chains listed below, sequenced in a study of T cell changes during pregnancy in multiple sclerosis. The protocol was immunoSEQ multiplex PCR, while the TCRdb copy is restricted to in-frame clones and leaves out a portion. The sample has over 85,000 clones, roughly 89% seen once; the top ten hold under 2%. The sequencing used peripheral blood, collected after pregnancy. Receptors originate from a female donor in good health, enrolled as a control in a pregnancy study.

The chain joins TRBV6-5 to TRBJ2-5; a weak D match, TRBD2 (6 bases). Germline V lookup: CDR1 MNHEY, CDR2 SVGAGI. The CDR3 sequence is 14 residues long. The germline V and J ends were trimmed by 6 bases and 1 base, with 12 bases remaining between them. The CDR3 sequence is CASSVPGVQETQYF. For the CDR3, the DNA is TGTGCCAGCAGCGTCCCGGGGGTCCAAGAGACCCAGTACTTC.

For the CDR3, the DNA is TGTGCCAGCTCATTCCAACGACAGGCAATGATAGGCGAAAAACTGTTTTTT. Translating it yields CASSFQRQAMIGEKLFF. V usage is TRBV18 and J usage is TRBJ1-4, with D possibly TRBD1 on 6 matching bases. Looked up from germline, CDR1 is KGHSH and CDR2 is LQKENI. Trimming took off 5 bases at V and 8 bases at J, with 24 bases between the two ends. The CDR3 length is 17 residues.

The rearrangement joins TRBV6-5 to TRBJ1-2; no reliable D call. V gave up 2 bases and J gave up 4 bases, with 14 bases separating them. The CDR3 has 15 residues. Per germline, CDR1 MNHEY and CDR2 SVGAGI. The CDR3 is CASSYGQTEFYGYTF. CDR3 DNA: TGTGCCAGCAGTTACGGTCAGACTGAATTCTATGGCTACACCTTC.

This rearrangement joins TRBV9 to TRBJ2-3; weak D call: TRBD1 (5 bases). Trimming removed 0 bases at V and 2 bases at J, with 10 bases between. In germline, CDR1 is SGDLS, CDR2 YYNGEE. This CDR3 is 15 amino acids long. As DNA, the CDR3 is TGTGCCAGCAGCGTAGAGACAGCTTACACAGATACGCAGTATTTT. Protein product: CASSVETAYTDTQYF.

Here the CDR3 DNA reads TGTGCCATCAGTGAGGCGACAGGTCGGGAAGGGACCCAGTACTTC. It translates to CAISEATGREGTQYF. The chain joins TRBV10-3 to TRBJ2-5; D is perhaps TRBD1 (6 bases). Trimming stripped 2 bases from V and 7 bases from J, with 17 bases between. The germline CDR1 and CDR2 sequences are ENHRY and SYGVKD. The CDR3 totals 15 residues.

CDR3 residues: CASSHGNVGLAGNTGELFF. DNA for the CDR3: TGCGCCAGCAGCCACGGAAATGTAGGACTAGCGGGGAACACCGGGGAGCTGTTTTTT. The rearrangement uses TRBV4-3 and TRBJ2-2; 11 bases map to TRBD2. V shed 3 bases and J 1 base; nucleotides not matched to a gene: 10. The CDR3 consists of 19 residues. Germline loops: CDR1 LGHNA, CDR2 YSLEER.

The chain employs TRBV6-4 and TRBJ2-7; the match to TRBD2 covers 9 bases. Per the germline V gene, CDR1 is MRHNA and CDR2 is SNTAGT. V lost 5 bases, J lost 5 bases, and 10 bases stayed unmatched. There are 15 residues in the CDR3. The CDR3, as DNA: TGTGCCAGCAGTCCTACCGGGACTAGCAGCCACGAGCAGTACTTC. The encoded protein is CASSPTGTSSHEQYF.

The CDR3 protein is CASSLPLGDPQHF. CDR3 bases: TGTGCCAGCAGTCTCCCGCTGGGAGACCCCCAGCATTTT. The V and J genes are TRBV28 and TRBJ1-5; D unclear. CDR1 and CDR2 (germline): MDHEN, SYDVKM. V dropped 5 bases and J dropped 10 bases, with 15 bases sitting between them. This CDR3 contains 13 residues.

This sequence joins TRBV18 and TRBJ2-5, with D perhaps TRBD2 (6 bases). This CDR3 is 16 amino acids long. V lost 6 bases and J lost 7, with 24 bases in between. Germline V gene sequence: CDR1 KGHSH, CDR2 LQKENI. This CDR3 is CASSSPLATGLGTQYF. The CDR3 bases are TGTGCCAGCTCCTCCCCGCTAGCGACGGGCTTGGGGACCCAGTACTTC.

The chain uses TRBV2 and TRBJ2-5; 12 bases match TRBD2. The J call may not be correct, given that the DNA end is closer to TRBJ2-7. From germline, CDR1 is SNHLY and CDR2 FYNNEI. CDR3 length: 14 residues. CDR3 amino acids: CASTSSGGAGEQYF. The CDR3 bases are TGTGCCAGCACCTCTAGCGGGGGGGCCGGCGAGCAGTACTTC.

The chain uses TRBV6-5 and TRBJ1-2, with 7 bases fitting TRBD1. This CDR3 is 14 amino acids long. In germline, CDR1 is MNHEY, CDR2 SVGAGI. V gave up 4 bases and J gave up 7 bases; unmatched junction bases: 9. The CDR3, as DNA: TGTGCCAGCAGTTCTCCTACAGGGGTTCCTGGCTACACCTTC. Translated, it gives CASSSPTGVPGYTF.

This chain joins TRBV27 and TRBJ2-3; maybe TRBD1 (5 bases). CDR3 length: 16 residues. The V gene's germline CDR1 is MNHEY and CDR2 SMNVEV (reference sequence). Trimming took off 5 bases at V and 3 bases at J, with 18 bases between the two ends. In DNA form, the CDR3 reads TGTGCCAGCAGTCCGTACCGGGTACAGGCGACAGATACGCAGTATTTT. Its protein is CASSPYRVQATDTQYF.

This clone was counted a single time. This chain uses TRBV28 with TRBJ1-2; TRBD1 aligns across 9 bases. The V segment lost 5 bases and the J segment 3 bases; nucleotides outside the gene matches: 7. The CDR3 is made up of 15 amino acids. Germline V CDR1 and CDR2: MDHEN, SYDVKM. CDR3 in DNA: TGTGCCAGCAGTGATCCGGGACAGGGCGACTATGGCTACACCTTC. Amino acids: CASSDPGQGDYGYTF.

The chain recombines TRBV2 with TRBJ2-7; 9 nucleotides align to TRBD1. Germline CDR1 is SNHLY and CDR2 is FYNNEI. Losses at the gene ends were 6 bases for V and 5 bases for J; bases not matched to a gene: 8. This CDR3 is built from 14 residues. This CDR3 is CASSGQGIGNEQYF. DNA of the CDR3: TGTGCCAGCAGCGGACAGGGGATCGGCAACGAGCAGTACTTC.

This clone was observed a handful of times. The chain is built from TRBV6-6 and TRBJ1-5; 8 nucleotides agree with TRBD1. Germline V CDR1 and CDR2: MNHNY, SVGAGI (reference sequence). The length of the CDR3 is 14 residues. Germline trimming cut 6 bases from V and 7 bases from J; bases unmatched to any gene: 8. CDR3 protein: CASRLTGGRQPQHF. The CDR3 coding sequence is TGTGCCAGCAGACTCACAGGGGGGAGGCAGCCCCAGCATTTT.

The chain links TRBV6-5 to TRBJ1-5; D unresolved. Germline V gene sequence: CDR1 MNHEY, CDR2 SVGAGI. This CDR3 is 13 amino acids long. V shed 5 bases and J shed 6 bases, with 11 bases lying between them. CDR3: CASSTAVRQPQHF. As DNA, the CDR3 is TGTGCCAGCAGTACCGCGGTACGTCAGCCCCAGCATTTT.

The chain recombines TRBV7-2 with TRBJ1-6, with D possibly matching TRBD1 (5 bases). The germline gives CDR1 SGHTA, CDR2 FQGNSA. The length of the CDR3 is 15 residues. The V gene lost 0 bases and the J gene lost 10 bases, with 13 bases spanning the gap. CDR3 loop: CASSLAGQGKSPLHF. As DNA, the CDR3 is TGTGCCAGCAGCTTAGCAGGGCAGGGTAAATCACCCCTCCACTTT. The full variable domain, completed using reference TRBV7-2 and TRBJ1-6, is GAGVSQSPSNKVTEKGKDVELRCDPISGHTALYWYRQSLGQGLEFLIYFQGNSAPDKSGLPSDRFSAERTGGSVSTLTIQRTQQEDSAVYLCASSLAGQGKSPLHFGNGTRLTVT.

CDR3 sequence (DNA): TGTGCCAGCACCCCCCCGGGTGATGAGCAGTTCTTC. Residues: CASTPPGDEQFF. The rearrangement uses TRBV28 and TRBJ2-1; D remains ambiguous. The V and J ends lost 7 bases and 8 bases respectively, with 12 bases between them. The length of the CDR3 is 12 residues. Looked up from germline, CDR1 is MDHEN and CDR2 is SYDVKM.

This sequence joins TRBV7-2 and TRBJ2-7; the D gene is possibly TRBD2 (6 bases). This CDR3 has 15 amino acids. The ends were cut back, 0 bases at V and 4 bases at J, with 13 bases in the middle. From germline, CDR1 is SGHTA and CDR2 FQGNSA. The CDR3 spells CASSLAGTAGYEQYF. CDR3 nucleotide sequence: TGTGCCAGCAGCTTAGCGGGGACTGCGGGGTACGAGCAGTACTTC.

V and J are TRBV7-9 and TRBJ1-4, with TRBD1 identical over 9 bases. Germline-derived CDR1 and CDR2 are SEHNR and FQNEAQ (reference sequence). The length of the CDR3 is 15 residues. V dropped 3 bases and J dropped 6; count of bases not matched to a gene: 5. The CDR3 region has the DNA TGTGCCAGCAGCTTGGGACAGGGAATAGATGAAAAACTGTTTTTT. It translates to CASSLGQGIDEKLFF.

The J gene is TRBJ1-2, the V gene TRBV6-5; no reliable D call. The CDR3 loop spans 14 amino acids. V was shortened by 2 bases and J by 4 bases, with 11 bases between the two germline ends. CDR1 and CDR2 (germline): MNHEY, SVGAGI. The CDR3 loop is CASSYDGESYGYTF. CDR3 DNA sequence: TGTGCCAGCAGTTACGACGGAGAGAGCTATGGCTACACCTTC.

V usage is TRBV6-6 and J usage is TRBJ1-2; no reliable D call. Per germline, CDR1 MNHNY and CDR2 SVGAGI (reference sequence). V lost 4 bases and J lost 5, with 14 bases in between. The CDR3 length is 14 residues. This CDR3 is CASSSNPPAYGYTF. CDR3 in DNA: TGTGCCAGCAGTTCGAACCCCCCCGCGTATGGCTACACCTTC.

In DNA, the CDR3 is TGTGCCAGCAGCTTACACGGACAGATCACCGGGGAGCTGTTTTTT. Translated, it gives CASSLHGQITGELFF. The chain combines TRBV5-6 with TRBJ2-2, with D perhaps matching TRBD1 (6 bases). The V gene's germline CDR1 is SGHDT and CDR2 YYEEEE. The CDR3 totals 15 residues. Trimming removed 2 bases from V and 4 bases from J, with 12 bases in between.

The chain recombines TRBV4-3 with TRBJ1-6; D is undetermined. CDR1 is LGHNA, CDR2 YSLEER, per germline. The CDR3 is 15 amino acids. Between the trimmed V and J ends, which lost 0 bases and 10 bases, there was a span of 13 bases. CDR3 amino acids: CASSQDGRANSPLHF. DNA of the CDR3: TGCGCCAGCAGCCAAGACGGGAGGGCGAACTCACCCCTCCACTTT.

The V gene is TRBV7-2, the J gene TRBJ1-6; perhaps TRBD1 as D (6 bases). Germline CDR1 SGHTA, CDR2 FQGNSA. V lost 5 bases and J lost 7, with 15 bases in between. This CDR3 comprises 15 residues. The CDR3 sequence: CASSPQGGLNSPLHF. DNA for the CDR3: TGTGCCAGCAGCCCACAGGGTGGCCTAAATTCACCCCTCCACTTT.

This clone was recorded once. The chain carries TRBV5-1 and TRBJ2-1, with 10 nucleotides matching TRBD2. With 8 bases clipped from V and 2 bases from J, the junction kept 4 bases outside the gene matches. Per the germline V gene, CDR1 is SGHRS and CDR2 is YFSETQ. CDR3 size: 14 residues. The CDR3 sequence: CASFSGGAYNEQFF. The DNA of the CDR3 is TGCGCCAGTTTCAGCGGGGGGGCCTACAATGAGCAGTTCTTC.

The chain carries TRBV7-9 and TRBJ2-7; the match to TRBD1 covers 10 bases. With 1 base clipped from V and 6 bases from J, the junction kept 3 bases outside the gene matches. CDR1 is SEHNR, CDR2 FQNEAQ, per germline (reference sequence). The CDR3 runs to 14 residues. This CDR3 is CASSLGGQGFEQYF. CDR3 DNA sequence: TGTGCCAGCAGCTTAGGGGGACAGGGGTTCGAGCAGTACTTC. Supplemented by reference TRBV7-9 and TRBJ2-7, the full variable domain reads DTGVSQNPRHKITKRGQNVTFRCDPISEHNRLYWYRQTLGQGPEFLTYFQNEAQLEKSRLLSDRFSAERPKGSFSTLEIQRTEQGDSAMYLCASSLGGQGFEQYFGPGTRLTVT.

The rearrangement uses TRBV5-1 and TRBJ2-7; tentatively, D is TRBD1 (6 bases). CDR1 is SGHRS, CDR2 YFSETQ, per germline. V lost 0 bases, J lost 2 bases, and 12 bases lay in between. The CDR3 loop spans 15 amino acids. The CDR3 is CASSLGRTAAYEQYF. CDR3 nucleotides: TGCGCCAGCAGCTTGGGCCGGACAGCCGCCTACGAGCAGTACTTC.

The V and J genes are TRBV9 and TRBJ2-3, with 9 bases fitting TRBD2. The CDR3 has 17 residues. J was trimmed by 7 bases and V by 4 bases; bases with no gene match: 16. Germline values: CDR1 SGDLS, CDR2 YYNGEE. The CDR3 DNA follows: TGTGCCAGCAGCCCCCGTGTTAGCGGGGGAATAGTTAATACGCAGTATTTT. Translated, it gives CASSPRVSGGIVNTQYF.

J is TRBJ1-2 and V is TRBV5-6, with D possibly matching TRBD1 (5 bases). Germline values: CDR1 SGHDT, CDR2 YYEEEE. Trimming took 0 bases from V and 6 from J, leaving 15 bases between them. This CDR3 spans 15 amino acids. CDR3 DNA sequence: TGTGCCAGCAGCTTGGAGCCAGGGATGGGGAATGGCTACACCTTC. This sequence encodes CASSLEPGMGNGYTF.